This paragraph reports one T cell receptor (beta chain). Its antigen is unidentified. The protocol was immunoSEQ multiplex PCR, while the TCRdb copy is restricted to in-frame clones and leaves out a portion. The sample consists of some 140,000 clones, around 85% of them appearing once. The data were taken from a study of cytomegalovirus exposure and HLA in healthy donors. General observations from the study: Whilst most TCR sequences proved rare, a subset of public TCRs occurred across many donors.

The sequenced sample consisted of PBMCs. The receptor comes from a man younger than 35 in good health and CMV-seronegative.

The CDR3 DNA is TGTGCCAGCAGCTCCCCCCACAGGGGAAGGGGGCCCTATCAGCCCCAGCATTTT. Translation: CASSSPHRGRGPYQPQHF. The chain couples TRBV7-8 to TRBJ1-5, with 7 bases lining up with TRBD1. CDR1 and CDR2 from the germline V gene are SGHVS and FQNEAQ. This CDR3 spans 18 amino acids. V was pared by 4 bases and J by 5 bases, with 17 bases of the junction left unmatched.